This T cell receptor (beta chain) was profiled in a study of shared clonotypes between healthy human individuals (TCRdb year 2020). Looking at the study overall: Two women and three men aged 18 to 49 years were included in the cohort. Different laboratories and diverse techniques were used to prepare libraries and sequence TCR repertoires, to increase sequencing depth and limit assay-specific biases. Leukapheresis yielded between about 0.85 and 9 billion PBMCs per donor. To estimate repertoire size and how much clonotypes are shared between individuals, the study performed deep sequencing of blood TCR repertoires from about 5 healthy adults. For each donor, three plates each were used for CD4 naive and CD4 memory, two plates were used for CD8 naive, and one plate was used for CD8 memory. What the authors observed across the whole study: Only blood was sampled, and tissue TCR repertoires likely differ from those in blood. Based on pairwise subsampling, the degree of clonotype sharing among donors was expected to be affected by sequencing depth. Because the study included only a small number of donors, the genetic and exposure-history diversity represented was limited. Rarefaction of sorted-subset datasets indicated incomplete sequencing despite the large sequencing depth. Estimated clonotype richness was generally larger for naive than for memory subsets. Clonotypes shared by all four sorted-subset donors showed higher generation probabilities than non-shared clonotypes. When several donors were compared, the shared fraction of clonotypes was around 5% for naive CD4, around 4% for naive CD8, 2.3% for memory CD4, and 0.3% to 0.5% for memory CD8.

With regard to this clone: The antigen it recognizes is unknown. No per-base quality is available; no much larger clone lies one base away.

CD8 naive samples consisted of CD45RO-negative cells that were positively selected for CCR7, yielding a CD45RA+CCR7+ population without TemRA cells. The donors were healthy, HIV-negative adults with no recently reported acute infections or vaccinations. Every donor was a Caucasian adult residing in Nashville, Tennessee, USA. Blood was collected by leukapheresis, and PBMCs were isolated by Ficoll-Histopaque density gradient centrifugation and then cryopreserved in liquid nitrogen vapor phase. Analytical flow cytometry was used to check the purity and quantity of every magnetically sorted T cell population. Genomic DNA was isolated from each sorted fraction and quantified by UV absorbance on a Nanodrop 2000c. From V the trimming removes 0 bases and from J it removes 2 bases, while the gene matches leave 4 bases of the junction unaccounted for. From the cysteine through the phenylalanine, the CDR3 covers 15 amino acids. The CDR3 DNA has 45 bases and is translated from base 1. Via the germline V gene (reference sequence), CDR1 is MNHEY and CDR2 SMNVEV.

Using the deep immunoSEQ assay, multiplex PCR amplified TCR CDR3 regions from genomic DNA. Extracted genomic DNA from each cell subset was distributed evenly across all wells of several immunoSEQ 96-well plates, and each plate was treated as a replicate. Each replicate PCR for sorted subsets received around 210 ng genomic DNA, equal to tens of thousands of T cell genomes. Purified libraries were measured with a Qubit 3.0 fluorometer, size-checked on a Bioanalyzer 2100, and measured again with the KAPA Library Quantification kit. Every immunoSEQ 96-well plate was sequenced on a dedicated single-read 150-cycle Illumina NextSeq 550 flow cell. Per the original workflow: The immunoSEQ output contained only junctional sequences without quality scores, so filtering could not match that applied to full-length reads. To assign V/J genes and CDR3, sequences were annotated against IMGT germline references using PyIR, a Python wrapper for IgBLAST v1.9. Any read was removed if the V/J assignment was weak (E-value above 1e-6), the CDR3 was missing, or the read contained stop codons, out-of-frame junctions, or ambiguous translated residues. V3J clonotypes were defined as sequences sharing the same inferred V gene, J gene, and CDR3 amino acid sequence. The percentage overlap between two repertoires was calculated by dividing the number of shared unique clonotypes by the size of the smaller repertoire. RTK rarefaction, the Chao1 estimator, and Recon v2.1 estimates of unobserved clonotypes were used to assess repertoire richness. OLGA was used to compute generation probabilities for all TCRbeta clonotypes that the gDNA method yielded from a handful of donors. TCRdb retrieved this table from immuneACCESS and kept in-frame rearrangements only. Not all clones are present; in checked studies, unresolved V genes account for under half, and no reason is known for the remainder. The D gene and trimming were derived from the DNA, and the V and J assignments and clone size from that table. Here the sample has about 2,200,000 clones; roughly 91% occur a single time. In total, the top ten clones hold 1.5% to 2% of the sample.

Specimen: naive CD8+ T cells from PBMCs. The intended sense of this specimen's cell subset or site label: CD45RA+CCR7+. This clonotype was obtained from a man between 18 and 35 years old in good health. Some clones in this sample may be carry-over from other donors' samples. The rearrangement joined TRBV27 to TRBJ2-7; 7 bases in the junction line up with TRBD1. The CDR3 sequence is CASSLSTGETYEQYF. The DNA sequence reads TGTGCCAGCAGTTTATCTACAGGGGAGACCTACGAGCAGTACTTC.